Sequencing of this T cell receptor (beta chain) was carried out in a study of T-cell reconstitution after alpha-beta-depleted transplantation in children. General observations from the study: After transplant, high TCRbeta diversity at day 60 in some patients arose from surviving recipient T cells and thymic progenitors. Newly produced T cells mostly accounted for T-cell counts and diversity one year post-transplant. The origin of alpha-beta T cells about two months after transplant was reportedly several hundred expanded graft clones.

As to this clonotype: Its antigen is not identified.

With 5 bases clipped from V and 4 bases from J, the junction kept 7 bases outside the gene matches. The CDR3 runs 15 residues. Germline V gives CDR1 MNHEY, CDR2 SMNVEV (reference sequence). Unique molecular identifiers were used to barcode this TCRbeta library. TCRdb recomputed calls from the PCR reads with MiXCR, one row per CDR3 protein. The table shows fewer than 700,000 distinct CDR3 sequences, with 10% to 15% occurring only once. The material sequenced was PBMCs, mostly from graft donor cells, taken 360 days after TCRalphabeta/CD19-depleted stem cell transplant. This clonotype originated in a male patient aged 10 to 17 who had a stem cell transplant for acute myeloid leukemia, so the T cells may come from the graft donor. The chain uses TRBV27 and TRBJ1-1; TRBD1 agrees at 10 bases. The CDR3 coding sequence is TGTGCCAGCAGTCCCCGGACAGGGGGAGGCACTGAAGCTTTCTTT. The encoded protein is CASSPRTGGGTEAFF.